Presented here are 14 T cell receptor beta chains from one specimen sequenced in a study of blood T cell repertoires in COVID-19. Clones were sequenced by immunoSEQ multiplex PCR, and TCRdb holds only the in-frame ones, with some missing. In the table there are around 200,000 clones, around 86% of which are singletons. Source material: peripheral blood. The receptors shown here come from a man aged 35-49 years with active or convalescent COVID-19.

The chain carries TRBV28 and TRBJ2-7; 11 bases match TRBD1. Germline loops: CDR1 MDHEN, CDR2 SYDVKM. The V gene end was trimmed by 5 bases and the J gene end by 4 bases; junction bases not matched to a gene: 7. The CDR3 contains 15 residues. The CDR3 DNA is TGTGCCAGCAGTCCAGGGACAGGGGGTTCGTACGAGCAGTACTTC. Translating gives CASSPGTGGSYEQYF.

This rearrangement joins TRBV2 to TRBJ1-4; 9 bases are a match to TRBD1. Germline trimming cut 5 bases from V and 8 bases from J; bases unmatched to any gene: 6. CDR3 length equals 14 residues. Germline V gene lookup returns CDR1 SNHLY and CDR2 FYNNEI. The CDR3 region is CASSPGTGSEKLFF. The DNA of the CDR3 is TGTGCCAGCAGTCCCGGGACAGGGTCGGAAAAACTGTTTTTT.

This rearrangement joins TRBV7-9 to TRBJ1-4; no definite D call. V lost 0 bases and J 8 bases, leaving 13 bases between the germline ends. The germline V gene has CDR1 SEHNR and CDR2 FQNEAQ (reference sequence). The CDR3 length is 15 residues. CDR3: CASSLAPRDREKLFF. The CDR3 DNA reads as TGTGCCAGCAGCTTAGCGCCGAGGGATAGAGAAAAACTGTTTTTT.

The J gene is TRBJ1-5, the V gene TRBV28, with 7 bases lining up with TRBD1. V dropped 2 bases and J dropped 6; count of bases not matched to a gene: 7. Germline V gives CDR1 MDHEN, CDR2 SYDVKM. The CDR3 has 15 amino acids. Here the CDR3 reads CASSLVGSGGQPQHF. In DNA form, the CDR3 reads TGTGCCAGCAGTTTAGTCGGTTCAGGGGGTCAGCCCCAGCATTTT.

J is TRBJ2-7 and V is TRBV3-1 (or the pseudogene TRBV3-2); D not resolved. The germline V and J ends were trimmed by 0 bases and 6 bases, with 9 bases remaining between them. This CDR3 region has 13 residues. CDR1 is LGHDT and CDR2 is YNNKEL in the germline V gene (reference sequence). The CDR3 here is CASSQDNGGEQYF. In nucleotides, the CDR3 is TGTGCCAGCAGCCAAGATAACGGTGGCGAGCAGTACTTC.

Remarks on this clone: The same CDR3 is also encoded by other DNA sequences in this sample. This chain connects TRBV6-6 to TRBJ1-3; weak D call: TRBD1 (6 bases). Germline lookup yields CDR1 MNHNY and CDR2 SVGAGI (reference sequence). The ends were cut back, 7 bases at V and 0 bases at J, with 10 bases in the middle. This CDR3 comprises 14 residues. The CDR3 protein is CASKTGSSGNTIYF. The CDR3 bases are TGTGCCAGCAAAACAGGGAGCTCTGGAAACACCATATATTTT.

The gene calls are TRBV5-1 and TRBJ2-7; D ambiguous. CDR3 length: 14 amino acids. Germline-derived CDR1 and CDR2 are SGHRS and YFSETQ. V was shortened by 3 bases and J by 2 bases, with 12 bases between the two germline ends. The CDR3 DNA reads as TGCGCCAGCAGCTCGGAGAGCAGCCCCTACGAGCAGTACTTC. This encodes CASSSESSPYEQYF.

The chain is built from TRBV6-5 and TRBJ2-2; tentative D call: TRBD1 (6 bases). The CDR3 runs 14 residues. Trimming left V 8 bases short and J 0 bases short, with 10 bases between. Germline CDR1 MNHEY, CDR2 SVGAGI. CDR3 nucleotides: TGTGCCAGCGTTGGACAGACGAACACCGGGGAGCTGTTTTTT. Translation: CASVGQTNTGELFF.

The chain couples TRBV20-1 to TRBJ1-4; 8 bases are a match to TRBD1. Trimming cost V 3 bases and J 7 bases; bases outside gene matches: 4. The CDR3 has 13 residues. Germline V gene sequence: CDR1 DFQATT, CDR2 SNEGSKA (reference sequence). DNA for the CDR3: TGCAGTGCTAGTCGCAGGGGGCTTGAAAAACTGTTTTTT. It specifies CSASRRGLEKLFF.

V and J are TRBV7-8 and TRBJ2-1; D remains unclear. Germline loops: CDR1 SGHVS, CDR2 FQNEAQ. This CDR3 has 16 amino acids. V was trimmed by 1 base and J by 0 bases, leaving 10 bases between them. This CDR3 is CASSLGLRSSYNEQFF. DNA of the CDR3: TGTGCCAGCAGCTTAGGTCTACGGAGCTCCTACAATGAGCAGTTCTTC. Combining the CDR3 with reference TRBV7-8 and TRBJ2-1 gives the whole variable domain GAGVSQSPRYKVAKRGQDVALRCDPISGHVSLFWYQQALGQGPEFLTYFQNEAQLDKSGLPSDRFFAERPEGSVSTLKIQRTQQEDSAVYLCASSLGLRSSYNEQFFGPGTRLTVL.

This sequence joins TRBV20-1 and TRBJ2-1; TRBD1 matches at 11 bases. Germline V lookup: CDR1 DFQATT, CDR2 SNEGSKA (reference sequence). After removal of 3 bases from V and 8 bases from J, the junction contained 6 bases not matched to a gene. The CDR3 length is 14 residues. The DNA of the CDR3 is TGCAGTGCTAGTAGGACAGGGGGCTATGATGAGCAGTTCTTC. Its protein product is CSASRTGGYDEQFF.

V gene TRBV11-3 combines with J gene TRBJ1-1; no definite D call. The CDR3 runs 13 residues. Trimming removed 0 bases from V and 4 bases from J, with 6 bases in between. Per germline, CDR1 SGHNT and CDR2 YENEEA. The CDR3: CASSLDPITEAFF. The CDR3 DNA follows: TGTGCCAGCAGCTTAGATCCCATCACTGAAGCTTTCTTT.

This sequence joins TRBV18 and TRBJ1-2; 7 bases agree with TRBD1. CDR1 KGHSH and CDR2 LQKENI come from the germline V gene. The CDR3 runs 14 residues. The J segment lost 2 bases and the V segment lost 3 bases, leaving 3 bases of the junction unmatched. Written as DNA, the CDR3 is TGTGCCAGCTCACCCGGGACAGACAACTATGGCTACACCTTC. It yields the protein CASSPGTDNYGYTF.

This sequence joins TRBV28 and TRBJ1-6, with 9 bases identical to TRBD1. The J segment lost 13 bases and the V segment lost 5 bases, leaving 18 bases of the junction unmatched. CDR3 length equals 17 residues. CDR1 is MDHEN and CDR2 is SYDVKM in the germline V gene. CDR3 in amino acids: CASSTSPTGTGKVPLHF. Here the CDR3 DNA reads TGTGCCAGCAGTACTAGCCCGACCGGGACAGGGAAGGTTCCCCTCCACTTT.